The T cell receptor (beta chain) described here comes from a study of read filtering for tumor transcriptome and immune sequencing. As for the study in general: By R-ISS, stages I, II and III held roughly 8, 16 and 7 patients. RNA-seq yielded only roughly 80 to 1,400 TCR reads, IR-seq about 4 to 10.27 million. Regarding the study as a whole: Approximately 87% of IR-seq clonotypes had a single read, yet these held around 4% of reads.

This clonotype came up many times. Its antigen is unknown. From approximately 430 ng of RNA, a library with molecular barcoded alpha/delta and beta/gamma adaptors was made. TCRdb processed the reads anew with MiXCR; each CDR3 protein has one entry. Among 30,000 to 50,000 distinct CDR3 sequences listed, about 10% were seen once. CDR3 length equals 16 residues. J was trimmed by 1 base and V by 0 bases; bases with no gene match: 3. The germline gives CDR1 LGHNA, CDR2 YNFKEQ. The specimen was a population of CD138-negative cells sorted from bone marrow. This TCR was sampled from a donor aged 40 or older with multiple myeloma. This chain connects TRBV4-2 to TRBJ1-5, with TRBD1 matching 7 bases. The CDR3 DNA is TGTGCCAGCAGCCAAGAGACAGGGAACAGCAATCAGCCCCAGCATTTT. Translated, it gives CASSQETGNSNQPQHF.